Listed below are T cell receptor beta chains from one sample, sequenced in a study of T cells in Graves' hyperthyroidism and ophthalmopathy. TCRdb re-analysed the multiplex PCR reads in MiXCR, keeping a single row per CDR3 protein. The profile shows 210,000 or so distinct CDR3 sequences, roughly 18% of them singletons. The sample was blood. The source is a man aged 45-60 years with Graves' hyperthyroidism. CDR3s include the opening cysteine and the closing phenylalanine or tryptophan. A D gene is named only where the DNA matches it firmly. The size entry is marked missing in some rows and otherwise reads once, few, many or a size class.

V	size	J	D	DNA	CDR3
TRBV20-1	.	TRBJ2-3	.	TGCAGTGCTAGAGATTTGGAGGGAGGATTCACAGATACGCAGTATTTT	CSARDLEGGFTDTQYF
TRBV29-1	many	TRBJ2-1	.	TGCAGCGTCCAAACCGGGACGACCAACAATGAGCAGTTCTTC	CSVQTGTTNNEQFF
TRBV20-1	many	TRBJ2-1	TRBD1	TGCAGTGCTAGTGACAGGACAGGGTACAATGAGCAGTTCTTC	CSASDRTGYNEQFF
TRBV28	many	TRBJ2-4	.	TGTGCCAGCAGCCCAGCGGGACAGCTAGCCAAAAACATTCAGTACTTC	CASSPAGQLAKNIQYF
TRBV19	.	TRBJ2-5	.	TGTGCCAGTAGTCGGGGGAAGATGGAGACCCAGTACTTC	CASSRGKMETQYF
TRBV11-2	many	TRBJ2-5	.	TGTGCCAGCAGCTTAGGAGGGGGAGAGACCCAGTACTTC	CASSLGGGETQYF
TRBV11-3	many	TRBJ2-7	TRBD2	TGTGCCAGCAGCTTTAAGCTGACTAGCGGCTACGAGCAGTACTTC	CASSFKLTSGYEQYF
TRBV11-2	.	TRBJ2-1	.	TGTGCCAGCAGCTTAGTCCCCCACCTGCGCAATGAGCAGTTCTTC	CASSLVPHLRNEQFF
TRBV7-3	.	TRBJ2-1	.	TGTGCCAGCAGCTCCTCAGGGGCCTACAATGAGCAGTTCTTC	CASSSSGAYNEQFF
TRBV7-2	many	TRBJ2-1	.	TGTGCCAGCAGCAAGGAAGCGCCCAATGAGCAGTTCTTC	CASSKEAPNEQFF
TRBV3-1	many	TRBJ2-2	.	TGTGCCAGCAGCCAAGAATCGCAGACCGGGGAGCTGTTTTTT	CASSQESQTGELFF
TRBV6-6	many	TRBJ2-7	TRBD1	TGTGCCAGCAGTTACGCCATCCTATCGGGACAGGCGCGAGAGCAGTACTTC	CASSYAILSGQAREQYF
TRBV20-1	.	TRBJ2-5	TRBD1	TGCAGTGCTAGCCGTGATCAAAGGGGGCAGCAAGAGACCCAGCACTTC	CSASRDQRGQQETQHF
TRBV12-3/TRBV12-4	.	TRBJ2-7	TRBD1	TGTGCCAGCAGTTTTTTACAGGGGGGACCCTACGAGCAGTACTTC	CASSFLQGGPYEQYF
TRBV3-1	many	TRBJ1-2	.	TGTGCCAGCAGCCCTCGGCGGGACTTGAGCTACACCTTC	CASSPRRDLSYTF